This TCR beta chain originates from a study of CD8 T cells in ankylosing spondylitis. Findings and caveats of the study: A TCR beta motif of eight or nine highly homologous variants seemed to mark ankylosing spondylitis blood.

Making use of molecular barcodes, quantitative 5'-RACE generated TCR beta libraries. TCRdb itself ran the 5' RACE reads through MiXCR, one entry per CDR3 protein. Of about 250,000 distinct CDR3 sequences in the sample, roughly 32% were seen once. Trimming removed 5 bases from V and 12 bases from J, with 24 bases in between. CDR3 length equals 15 residues. Germline CDR1 reads SGHRS; CDR2 reads YFSETQ. In regard to this clonotype: What it recognizes is unknown.

Material: blood, either unsorted or a sorted T cell fraction (not recorded which). This chain uses TRBV5-1 with TRBJ1-5; perhaps TRBD1 as D (5 bases). The source is a male donor with ankylosing spondylitis or in good health (not recorded which). This chain's CDR3 is CASRGGTDPRSRQHF. The CDR3 coding sequence is TGCGCCAGCAGGGGAGGGACTGATCCACGCAGTCGCCAGCATTTT.